Given below is one T cell receptor (beta chain) in context. Its antigen target is currently unknown. One end of the junction fails to match germline, which may point to a read error. RNA was isolated from bulk unsorted tissue, and RNA quality was assessed with a NanoDrop ND-1000 and an Agilent 2100. Donors were newly diagnosed lung cancer patients admitted for thoracic surgery in China between August and November 2014, without prior chemotherapy. Patients who had received previous radiotherapy or chemotherapy, or who had another concurrent cancer, were excluded from the study. Surgical tissue pieces of roughly 1-2 cm3 were preserved in RNAlater solution and stored at -80 °C until use. The protocol used for the library was multiplex PCR. Sequencing relied on an Illumina HiSeq 2500. TCRbeta libraries were built by three rounds of nested PCR using primers (Table S4), following protocols modified from ARM-PCR. Before sequencing, PCR products of 200-500 bp were excised from the gel and purified with the QIAquick gel extraction kit. Regarding the original processing steps: Reads were cleaned with Trimmomatic, merged with FLASH into complete CDR3 sequences, and assigned to V(D)J germline segments with MiTCR. Clonal diversity was computed as the inverse Simpson's index with VDJtools. In-frame sequences lacking a premature stop codon were counted as productive reads. The raw public reads went through TCRdb reprocessing: fastp at Q25, MiXCR clone calling, in-frame beta chains kept. Rows matching on CDR3 protein sequence are summarized as one entry with the most common DNA and genes. TCRdb's processing, not the authors' own work, is the source of the V and J calls. In all, the sample holds under 150,000 distinct CDR3 sequences, and 66% of those were seen once. The top ten constitute around a sixth of the sample.

The sample originates from a study of tumor and adjacent non-tumor tissue in lung cancer (dated by TCRdb to 2016 to 2018). With respect to the entire study: Patients with adenocarcinoma (approximately twelve), squamous cell carcinoma (2) and small cell lung cancer (1) were included in the cohort. The 15 enrolled patients, of whom around 10 were men and 5 were women, were aged 31 to 76 years and were diagnosed with TNM stage I to III disease. In total, sequencing yielded over 95 million productive TCRbeta reads, which works out to an average of roughly 4.2 million reads per sample. The study compared bulk TCRbeta repertoires from lung tumor tissue and matched distant non-tumor lung tissue of roughly 15 lung cancer patients. TCRbeta CDR3 sequencing was performed on thirty paired specimens, with one tumor sample and one normal lung sample collected per patient. Broad study findings and their caveats: Peripheral blood was not sequenced, so blood TCRbeta repertoires were not examined in the lung cancer patients of the study. Only around 14 patients were in the cohort, and the authors stated that larger samples and more detailed clinical data are needed. A significantly larger cumulative share of the repertoire was made up by the top 100 clones in normal lung than in tumor tissue. Neither the sequencing platform nor unique molecular identifiers are mentioned in the methods. TCR diversity (inverse Simpson) was significantly higher in tumor than in normal lung tissue (about 400 vs 180, P = 0.0075, Mann-Whitney U test). Significantly higher TCR diversity was found in younger patients, and higher tumor TCR diversity was associated with shorter overall and disease-free survival.

The CDR3, cysteine through phenylalanine, is 15 amino acids long. Only the CDR3 portion is preserved as DNA: 45 bases, with reading frame beginning at the first base. The TCR originated in a man between 60 and 70 years old with small cell lung cancer. The V and J segments used are TRBV12-3 or TRBV12-4 and TRBJ1-5, with 9 bases matching TRBD1. The specimen was lung tumor tissue. The DNA sequence is given as TGTGTCAGCAGTCCAACAGGGGGCCCAAATCAGCCCCAGCATTTT. It is translated as CVSSPTGGPNQPQHF.